What follows are 12 T cell receptor beta chains derived from one specimen sequenced in a study of cytomegalovirus exposure and HLA in healthy donors. Primers for the PCR totalled 60 Vbeta and 13 Jbeta. The assay was immunoSEQ multiplex PCR, and TCRdb's table has in-frame clones only and misses some. The repertoire table contains roughly 73,000 clones. Material: PBMCs. These receptors all come from a man over 45 in good health and CMV-seropositive.

V is TRBV18 and J is TRBJ1-2; no clear D gene. The ends were cut back, 0 bases at V and 0 bases at J, with 11 bases in the middle. Germline values: CDR1 KGHSH, CDR2 LQKENI. The CDR3 spans 16 residues. CDR3 protein: CASSPPARAANYGYTF. The CDR3 DNA sequence: TGTGCCAGCTCACCACCTGCGCGGGCCGCTAACTATGGCTACACCTTC.

The rearrangement links TRBV5-1 to TRBJ2-5; 7 bases line up with TRBD1. The CDR3 covers 16 residues. V trimming: 4 bases; J trimming: 0 bases; junction bases outside the gene matches: 9. Germline V gene sequence: CDR1 SGHRS, CDR2 YFSETQ. The CDR3 DNA follows: TGCGCCAGCAGCCCACAACCGACAGGGAACCAAGAGACCCAGTACTTC. The encoded protein is CASSPQPTGNQETQYF.

The chain couples TRBV27 to TRBJ2-3; D is unclear. There are 11 residues in the CDR3. V lost 3 bases to trimming and J lost 8 bases, with 6 bases between them. Germline V gene data show CDR1 as MNHEY and CDR2 as SMNVEV (reference sequence). CDR3 region: CASSFRSTQYF. CDR3 DNA: TGTGCCAGCAGTTTCCGGAGTACGCAGTATTTT.

The rearrangement links TRBV4-2 to TRBJ1-1; D is unresolved. V dropped 1 base and J dropped 1 base, with 4 bases sitting between them. Germline V CDR1 and CDR2: LGHNA, YNFKEQ. The CDR3 spans 13 residues. The DNA for the CDR3 is TGTGCCAGCAGCCAAGTTCGGAACACTGAAGCTTTCTTT. Protein sequence: CASSQVRNTEAFF.

The genes are TRBV27 and TRBJ2-7; D not resolved. This CDR3 comprises 16 residues. Trimming removed 0 bases at V and 0 bases at J, with 12 bases between. The germline V gene encodes CDR1 MNHEY and CDR2 SMNVEV (reference sequence). Written as DNA, the CDR3 is TGTGCCAGCAGTTTATCCTTACAGACAACCTCCTACGAGCAGTACTTC. As protein: CASSLSLQTTSYEQYF.

J is TRBJ1-2 and V is TRBV5-1; 7 nucleotides match TRBD1. The CDR3 sequence is 12 residues long. After removal of 4 bases from V and 7 bases from J, the junction contained 4 bases not matched to a gene. Germline V gene sequence: CDR1 SGHRS, CDR2 YFSETQ. This CDR3 reads CASSEGDSGYTF. In nucleotides, the CDR3 is TGCGCCAGCAGCGAGGGGGACAGTGGCTACACCTTC.

The rearrangement uses TRBV28 and TRBJ1-2, with 11 bases fitting TRBD1. The CDR3 totals 17 residues. Looked up from germline, CDR1 is MDHEN and CDR2 is SYDVKM. Germline trimming cut 6 bases from V and 4 bases from J; bases unmatched to any gene: 13. CDR3 nucleotide sequence: TGTGCCAGCAGATCGGCCGAAAGGACAGGGGGCGGCTATGGCTACACCTTC. It specifies CASRSAERTGGGYGYTF.

The chain combines TRBV11-2 with TRBJ1-3; D unresolved. The CDR3 contains 16 residues. The V gene's germline CDR1 is SGHAT and CDR2 FQNNGV. Trimming stripped 5 bases from V and 2 bases from J, with 16 bases between. CDR3 sequence: CASSRPGEEAGNTIYF. The CDR3 DNA sequence: TGTGCCAGCAGCCGCCCTGGGGAGGAGGCTGGAAACACCATATATTTT.

V usage is TRBV9 and J usage is TRBJ2-2; 13 nucleotides agree with TRBD2. Trimming at V came to 4 bases and at J to 6 bases, leaving 6 bases not matched to a gene. The CDR3 runs 16 residues. Germline V gives CDR1 SGDLS, CDR2 YYNGEE. The CDR3, as DNA: TGTGCCAGCAGCACTAGCGGGAGGGCCTATCCCGGGGAGCTGTTTTTT. Translation: CASSTSGRAYPGELFF.

This chain connects TRBV19 to TRBJ1-5; the match to TRBD1 covers 8 bases. The CDR3 spans 15 residues. The V and J ends lost 4 bases and 6 bases, in that order; junction bases with no gene match: 8. Germline loops: CDR1 LNHDA, CDR2 SQIVND (reference sequence). CDR3 region: CASSTSGGEGQPQHF. The CDR3 nucleotides are TGTGCCAGTAGTACCTCAGGGGGCGAAGGTCAGCCCCAGCATTTT.

The V call is TRBV7-2, the J call TRBJ1-2; D unresolved. Germline values: CDR1 SGHTA, CDR2 FQGNSA. V was trimmed by 1 base and J by 3 bases, leaving 6 bases between them. This CDR3 has 13 amino acids. The CDR3 sequence is CASSLGLDYGYTF. Here the CDR3 DNA reads TGTGCCAGCAGCTTAGGGCTGGACTATGGCTACACCTTC.

The V gene is TRBV15, the J gene TRBJ2-2; 7 nucleotides agree with TRBD1. Germline values: CDR1 LNHNV, CDR2 YYDKDF (reference sequence). The CDR3 covers 14 residues. The J segment lost 2 bases and the V segment lost 6 bases, leaving 3 bases of the junction unmatched. The DNA of the CDR3 is TGTGCCACCAGATGGGACAGCAACACCGGGGAGCTGTTTTTT. The encoded protein is CATRWDSNTGELFF.